The clone carrying this TCR beta chain was found a few times. Its antigen is not known. The sample comes from a study of metastatic and nonmetastatic thyroid tumors. Study-level background: Peripheral blood and tumor or nodule samples from malignant and benign thyroid patients were compared.

The germline V and J ends were trimmed by 0 bases and 5 bases, with 13 bases remaining between them. Germline CDR1 SGHAT, CDR2 FQNNGV. This CDR3 has 16 amino acids. General study results and limits: Benign nodules were reported to have significantly lower TCR beta diversity than malignant thyroid tumors, in blood and tumor.

Among the patients, none had received any treatment before thyroid surgery. From the PCR reads, TCRdb re-called clones with MiXCR. Counted here are about 90,000 clones, roughly 8.6% occurring once; the ten biggest clones make up 8.8%. The chain combines TRBV11-2 with TRBJ2-2; D is possibly TRBD2 (6 bases). The TCR comes from a female donor with papillary thyroid cancer or a benign thyroid nodule (not recorded which). Some clones in this sample may be carry-over from other donors' samples. The specimen sequenced was blood. The CDR3 loop is CASSLDVGGRTGELFF. CDR3 DNA sequence: TGTGCCAGCAGCTTAGACGTCGGGGGTCGGACCGGGGAGCTGTTTTTT. The full variable domain, with the rest looked up from reference TRBV11-2 and TRBJ2-2, is EAGVAQSPRYKIIEKRQSVAFWCNPISGHATLYWYQQILGQGPKLLIQFQNNGVVDDSQLPKDRFSAERLKGVDSTLKIQPAKLEDSAVYLCASSLDVGGRTGELFFGEGSRLTVL.